This TCR beta chain was identified during a study of naive and memory T cell subsets. Findings of the study overall: The RNA method is potentially sensitive to activation and differentiation changes.

The SP2 primer and nested alpha and beta constant region primers amplified ligated cDNA in four rounds. Reverse transcription of blood and skin TCR RNA was primed at alpha and beta constant regions. In TCRdb, the 5' RACE reads were re-called with MiXCR into one record per CDR3 protein. The top ten clones hold about 9.8% of a sample with roughly 56,000 distinct CDR3 sequences, 7.2% of them seen once. V shed 10 bases and J shed 0 bases, with 16 bases lying between them. There are 15 residues in the CDR3. Germline assignment: CDR1 SNHLY and CDR2 FYNNEI. The sample holds many counts of this clonotype. Its antigen is not identified. The library had UMIs added by 3' ligation of an oligonucleotide to TCR cDNA. Adult healthy volunteers gave 2.5 ml peripheral blood for whole-blood RNA. Input was roughly 1 to 1,100 ng of DNase-treated total RNA without cell sorting.

The TCR sequence derives from a male donor in good health. The V call is TRBV2, the J call TRBJ1-3; no definite D call. The CDR3 spells CAITKRFLSGNTIYF. The DNA for the CDR3 is TGTGCCATCACCAAACGCTTTCTCTCTGGAAACACCATATATTTT.